The clone carrying this T cell receptor beta chain has just a few counts. Using immunoSEQ multiplex PCR, the repertoire was profiled, and TCRdb retains in-frame clones only, with some absent. The data hold about 110,000 clones, with 83% observed a single time. This sample was taken from a study of control samples from healthy donors and cancer patients. The junction had 5 bases not matched to a gene; V was cut back by 0 bases and J by 5 bases. Looked up from germline, CDR1 is SGDLS and CDR2 is YYNGEE. This CDR3 has 15 residues. This rearrangement joins TRBV9 to TRBJ2-7; 10 bases match TRBD1. This sequence was found in a woman aged 45-59 years in good health. Material: blood. The CDR3 DNA reads TGTGCCAGCAGCGTAGAATGGGACAGGGGCCACGAGCAGTACTTC. Encoded protein: CASSVEWDRGHEQYF.